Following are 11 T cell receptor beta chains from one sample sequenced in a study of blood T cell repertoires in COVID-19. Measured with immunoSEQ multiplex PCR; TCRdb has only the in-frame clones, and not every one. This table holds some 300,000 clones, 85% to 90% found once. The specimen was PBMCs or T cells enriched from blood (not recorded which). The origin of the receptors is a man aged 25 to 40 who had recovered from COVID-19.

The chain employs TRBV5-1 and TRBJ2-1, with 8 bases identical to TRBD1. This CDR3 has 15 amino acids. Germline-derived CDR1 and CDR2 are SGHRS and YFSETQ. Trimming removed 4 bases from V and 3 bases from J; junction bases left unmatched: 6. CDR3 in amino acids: CASSPMDRDYNEQFF. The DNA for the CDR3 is TGCGCCAGCAGCCCTATGGACAGGGACTACAATGAGCAGTTCTTC.

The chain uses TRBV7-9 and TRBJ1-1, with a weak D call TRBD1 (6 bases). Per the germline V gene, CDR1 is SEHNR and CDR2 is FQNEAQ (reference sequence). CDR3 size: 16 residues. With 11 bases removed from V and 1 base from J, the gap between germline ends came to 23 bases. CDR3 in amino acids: CAGNSGGKRSNTEAFF. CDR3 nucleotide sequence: TGTGCCGGCAACTCTGGGGGCAAAAGATCGAACACTGAAGCTTTCTTT.

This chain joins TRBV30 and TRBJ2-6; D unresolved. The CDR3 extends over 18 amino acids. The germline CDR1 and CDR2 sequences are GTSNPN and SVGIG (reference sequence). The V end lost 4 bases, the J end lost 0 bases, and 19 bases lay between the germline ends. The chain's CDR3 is CAWTTTKTFSSGANVLTF. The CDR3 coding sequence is TGTGCCTGGACCACAACGAAGACTTTTAGCTCTGGGGCCAACGTCCTGACTTTC.

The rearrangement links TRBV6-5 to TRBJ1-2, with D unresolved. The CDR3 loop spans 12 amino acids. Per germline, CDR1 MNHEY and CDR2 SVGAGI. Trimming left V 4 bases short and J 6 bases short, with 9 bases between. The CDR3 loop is CASSSLRDGYTF. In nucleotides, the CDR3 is TGTGCCAGCAGTTCCCTACGGGATGGCTACACCTTC.

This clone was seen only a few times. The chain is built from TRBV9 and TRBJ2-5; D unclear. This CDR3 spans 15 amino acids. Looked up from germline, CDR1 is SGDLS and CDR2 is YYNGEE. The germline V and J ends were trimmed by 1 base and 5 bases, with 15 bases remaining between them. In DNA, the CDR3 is TGTGCCAGCAGCGTATTCGGAGATCTGCGGGAGACCCAGTACTTC. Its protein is CASSVFGDLRETQYF.

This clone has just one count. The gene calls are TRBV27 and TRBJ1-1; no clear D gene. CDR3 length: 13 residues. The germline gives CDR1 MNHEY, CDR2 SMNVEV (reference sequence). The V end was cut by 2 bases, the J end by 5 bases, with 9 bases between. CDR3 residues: CASSLGRGTEAFF. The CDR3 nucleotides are TGTGCCAGCAGTTTAGGGAGAGGAACTGAAGCTTTCTTT.

The CDR3 here is CASSPNRDRTTDTQYF. CDR3 sequence (DNA): TGTGCCAGCTCACCCAACCGGGACAGGACCACAGATACGCAGTATTTT. V is TRBV18 and J is TRBJ2-3; 8 nucleotides match TRBD1. This CDR3 comprises 16 residues. Germline V gene data show CDR1 as KGHSH and CDR2 as LQKENI. Trimming cost V 3 bases and J 2 bases; bases outside gene matches: 7.

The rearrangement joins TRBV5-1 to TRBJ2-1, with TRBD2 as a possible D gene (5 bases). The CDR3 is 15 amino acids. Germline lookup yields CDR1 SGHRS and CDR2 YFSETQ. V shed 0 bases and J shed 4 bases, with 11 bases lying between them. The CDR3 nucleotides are TGCGCCAGCAGCTTGGTGGGAGAAGGGTACAATGAGCAGTTCTTC. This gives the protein CASSLVGEGYNEQFF.

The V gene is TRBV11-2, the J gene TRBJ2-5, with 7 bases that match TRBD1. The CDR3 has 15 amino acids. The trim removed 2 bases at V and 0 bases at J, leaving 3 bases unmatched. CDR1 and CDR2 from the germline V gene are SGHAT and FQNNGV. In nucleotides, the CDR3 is TGTGCCAGCAGCTTAAGTCAGGGGGACCAAGAGACCCAGTACTTC. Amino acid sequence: CASSLSQGDQETQYF.

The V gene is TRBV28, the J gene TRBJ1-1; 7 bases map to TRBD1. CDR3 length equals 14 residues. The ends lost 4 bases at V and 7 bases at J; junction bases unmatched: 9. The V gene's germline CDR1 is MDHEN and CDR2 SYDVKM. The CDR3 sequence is CASSSPPTGVEAFF. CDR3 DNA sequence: TGTGCCAGCAGTTCCCCCCCAACAGGGGTTGAAGCTTTCTTT.

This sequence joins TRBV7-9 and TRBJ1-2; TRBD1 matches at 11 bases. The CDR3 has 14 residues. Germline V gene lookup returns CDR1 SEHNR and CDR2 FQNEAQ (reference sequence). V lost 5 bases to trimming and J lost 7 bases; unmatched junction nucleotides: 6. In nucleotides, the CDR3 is TGTGCCAGCAGCCCAGGACAGGGGGCGTTTGGCTACACCTTC. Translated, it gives CASSPGQGAFGYTF.